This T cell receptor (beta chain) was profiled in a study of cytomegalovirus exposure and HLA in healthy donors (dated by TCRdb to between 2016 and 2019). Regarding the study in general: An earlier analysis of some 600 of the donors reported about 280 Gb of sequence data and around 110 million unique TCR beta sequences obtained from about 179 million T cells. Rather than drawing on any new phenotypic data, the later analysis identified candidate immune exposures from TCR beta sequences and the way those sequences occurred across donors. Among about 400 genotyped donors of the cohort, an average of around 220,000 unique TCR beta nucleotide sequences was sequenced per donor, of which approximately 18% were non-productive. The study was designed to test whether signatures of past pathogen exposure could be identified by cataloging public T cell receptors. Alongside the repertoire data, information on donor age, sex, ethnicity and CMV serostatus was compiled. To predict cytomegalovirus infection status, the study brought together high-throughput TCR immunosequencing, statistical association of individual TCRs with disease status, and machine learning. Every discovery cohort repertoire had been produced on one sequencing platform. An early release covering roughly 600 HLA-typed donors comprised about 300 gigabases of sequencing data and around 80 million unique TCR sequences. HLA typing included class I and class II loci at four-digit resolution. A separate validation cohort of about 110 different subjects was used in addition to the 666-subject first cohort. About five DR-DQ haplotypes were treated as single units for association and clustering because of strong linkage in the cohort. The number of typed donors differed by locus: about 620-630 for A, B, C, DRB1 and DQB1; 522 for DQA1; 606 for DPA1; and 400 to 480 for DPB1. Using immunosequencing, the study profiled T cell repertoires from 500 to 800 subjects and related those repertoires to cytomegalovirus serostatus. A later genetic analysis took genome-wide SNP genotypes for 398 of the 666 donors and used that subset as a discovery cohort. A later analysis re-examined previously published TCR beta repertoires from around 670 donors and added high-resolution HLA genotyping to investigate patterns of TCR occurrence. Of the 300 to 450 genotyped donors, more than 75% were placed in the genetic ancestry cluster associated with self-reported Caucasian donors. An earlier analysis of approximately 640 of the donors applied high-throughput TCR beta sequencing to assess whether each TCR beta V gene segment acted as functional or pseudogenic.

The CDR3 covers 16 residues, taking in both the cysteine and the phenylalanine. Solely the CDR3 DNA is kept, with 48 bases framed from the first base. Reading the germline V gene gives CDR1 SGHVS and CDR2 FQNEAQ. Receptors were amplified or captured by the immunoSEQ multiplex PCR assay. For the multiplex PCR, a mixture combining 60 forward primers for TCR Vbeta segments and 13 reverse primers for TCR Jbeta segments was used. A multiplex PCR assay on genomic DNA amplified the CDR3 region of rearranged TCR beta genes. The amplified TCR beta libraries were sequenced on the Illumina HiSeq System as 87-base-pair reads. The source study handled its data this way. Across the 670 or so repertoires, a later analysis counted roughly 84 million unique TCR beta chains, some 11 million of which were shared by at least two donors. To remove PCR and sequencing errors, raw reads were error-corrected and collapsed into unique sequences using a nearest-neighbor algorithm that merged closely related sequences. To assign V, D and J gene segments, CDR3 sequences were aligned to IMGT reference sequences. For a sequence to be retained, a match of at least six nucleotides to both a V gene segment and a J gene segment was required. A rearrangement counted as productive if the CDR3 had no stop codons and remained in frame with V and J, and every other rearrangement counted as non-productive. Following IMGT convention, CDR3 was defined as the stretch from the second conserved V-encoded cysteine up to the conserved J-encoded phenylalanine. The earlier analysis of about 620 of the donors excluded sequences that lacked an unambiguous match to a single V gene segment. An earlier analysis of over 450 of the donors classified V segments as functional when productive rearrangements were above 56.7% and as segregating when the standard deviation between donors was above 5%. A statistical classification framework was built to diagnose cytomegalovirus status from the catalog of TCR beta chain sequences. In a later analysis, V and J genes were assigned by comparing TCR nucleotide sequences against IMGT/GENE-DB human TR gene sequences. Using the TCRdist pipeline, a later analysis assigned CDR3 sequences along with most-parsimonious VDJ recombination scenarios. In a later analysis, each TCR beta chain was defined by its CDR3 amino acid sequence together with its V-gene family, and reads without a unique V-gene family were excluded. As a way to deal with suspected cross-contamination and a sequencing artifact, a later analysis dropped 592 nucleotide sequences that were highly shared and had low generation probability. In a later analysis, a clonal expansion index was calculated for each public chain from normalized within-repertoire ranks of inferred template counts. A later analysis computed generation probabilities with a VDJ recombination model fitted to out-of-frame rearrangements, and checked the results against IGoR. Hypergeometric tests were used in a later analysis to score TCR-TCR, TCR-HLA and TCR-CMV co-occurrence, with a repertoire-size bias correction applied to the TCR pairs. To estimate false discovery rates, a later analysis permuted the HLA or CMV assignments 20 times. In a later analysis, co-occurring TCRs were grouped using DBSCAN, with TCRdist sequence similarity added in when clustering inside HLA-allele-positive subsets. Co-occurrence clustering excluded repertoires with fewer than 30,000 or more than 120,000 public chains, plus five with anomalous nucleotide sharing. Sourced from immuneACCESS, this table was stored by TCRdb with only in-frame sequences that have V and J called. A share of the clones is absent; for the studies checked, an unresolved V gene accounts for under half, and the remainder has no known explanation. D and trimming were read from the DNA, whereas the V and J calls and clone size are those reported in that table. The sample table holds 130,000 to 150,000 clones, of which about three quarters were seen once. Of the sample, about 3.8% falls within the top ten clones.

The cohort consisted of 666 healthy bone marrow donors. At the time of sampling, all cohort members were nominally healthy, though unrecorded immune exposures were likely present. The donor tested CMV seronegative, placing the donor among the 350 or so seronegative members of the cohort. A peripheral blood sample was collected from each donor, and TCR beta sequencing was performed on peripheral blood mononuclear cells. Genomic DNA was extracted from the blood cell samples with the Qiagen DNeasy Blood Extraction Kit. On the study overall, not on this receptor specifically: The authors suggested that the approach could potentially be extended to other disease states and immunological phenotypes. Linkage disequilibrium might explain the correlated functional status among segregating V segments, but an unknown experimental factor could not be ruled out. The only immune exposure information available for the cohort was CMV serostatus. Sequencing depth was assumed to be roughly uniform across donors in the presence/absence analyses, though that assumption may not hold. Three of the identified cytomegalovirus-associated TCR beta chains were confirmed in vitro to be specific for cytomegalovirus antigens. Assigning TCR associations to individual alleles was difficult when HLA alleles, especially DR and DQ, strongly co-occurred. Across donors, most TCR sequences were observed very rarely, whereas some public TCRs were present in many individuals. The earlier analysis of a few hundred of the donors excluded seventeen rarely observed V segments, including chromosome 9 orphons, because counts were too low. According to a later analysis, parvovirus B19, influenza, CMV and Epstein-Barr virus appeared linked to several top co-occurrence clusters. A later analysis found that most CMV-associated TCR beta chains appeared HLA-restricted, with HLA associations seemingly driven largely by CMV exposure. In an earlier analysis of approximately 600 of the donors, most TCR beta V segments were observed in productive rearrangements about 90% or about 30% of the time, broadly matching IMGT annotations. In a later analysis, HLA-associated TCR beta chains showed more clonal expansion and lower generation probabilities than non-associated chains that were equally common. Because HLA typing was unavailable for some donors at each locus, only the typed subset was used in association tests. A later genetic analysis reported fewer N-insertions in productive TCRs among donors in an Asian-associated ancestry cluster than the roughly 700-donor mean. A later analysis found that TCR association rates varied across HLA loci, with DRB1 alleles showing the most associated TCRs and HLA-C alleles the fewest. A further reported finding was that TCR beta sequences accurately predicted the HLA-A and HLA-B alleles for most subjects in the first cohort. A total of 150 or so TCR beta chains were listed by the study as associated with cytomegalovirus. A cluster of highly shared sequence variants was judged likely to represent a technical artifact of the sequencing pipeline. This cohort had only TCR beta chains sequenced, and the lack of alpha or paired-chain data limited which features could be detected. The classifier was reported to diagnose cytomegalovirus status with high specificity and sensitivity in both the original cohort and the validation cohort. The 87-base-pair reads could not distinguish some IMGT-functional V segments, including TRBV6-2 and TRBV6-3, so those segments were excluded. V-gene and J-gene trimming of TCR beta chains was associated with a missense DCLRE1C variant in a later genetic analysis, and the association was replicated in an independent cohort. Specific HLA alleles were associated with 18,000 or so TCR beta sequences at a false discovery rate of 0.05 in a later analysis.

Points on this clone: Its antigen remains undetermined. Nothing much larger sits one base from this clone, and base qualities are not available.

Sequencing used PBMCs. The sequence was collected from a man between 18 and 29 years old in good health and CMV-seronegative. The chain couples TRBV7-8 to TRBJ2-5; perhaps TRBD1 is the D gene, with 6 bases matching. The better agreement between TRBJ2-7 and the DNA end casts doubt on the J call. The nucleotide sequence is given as TGTGCCAGCAGCGATATACAGGGTCTTCTCTTCGACGAGCAGTACTTC. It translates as CASSDIQGLLFDEQYF.